These 3 T cell receptor beta chains came from one sample sequenced in a study of shared clonotypes between healthy human individuals. Here immunoSEQ multiplex PCR was the method, and the copy in TCRdb shows in-frame clones only, minus some. The sample has approximately 1,500,000 clones, 95% to 97% seen once. The sequenced sample was naive CD4+ T cells sorted from blood. As for subset: CD45RA+ positively selected. The receptor source for this set is a man younger than 45 in good health.

This chain uses TRBV19 with TRBJ2-2, with 8 bases lining up with TRBD2. Unmatched junction bases numbered 10, after V lost 3 bases and J lost 7 bases. The CDR3 contains 16 residues. CDR1 is LNHDA and CDR2 is SQIVND in the germline V gene (reference sequence). For the CDR3, the DNA is TGTGCCAGTAGTATTCCCCGGGAGGGGGGGAGCGGGGAGCTGTTTTTT. Protein: CASSIPREGGSGELFF.

The chain uses TRBV5-1 and TRBJ2-5, with D uncertain. Trimming cost V 4 bases and J 3 bases, with 13 bases left between them. Germline CDR1 reads SGHRS; CDR2 reads YFSETQ. The CDR3 length is 14 residues. The chain's CDR3 is CASSPYPTEETQYF. In DNA form, the CDR3 reads TGCGCCAGCAGCCCTTACCCTACAGAAGAGACCCAGTACTTC.

The chain employs TRBV7-6 and TRBJ2-1; D is uncertain. The CDR3 spans 13 residues. Germline lookup yields CDR1 SGHVS and CDR2 FNYEAQ. V dropped 3 bases and J dropped 9 bases, with 12 bases sitting between them. CDR3 nucleotide sequence: TGTGCCAGCAGCTTGCTTCAGTCGGGTGAGCAGTTCTTC. As protein: CASSLLQSGEQFF.